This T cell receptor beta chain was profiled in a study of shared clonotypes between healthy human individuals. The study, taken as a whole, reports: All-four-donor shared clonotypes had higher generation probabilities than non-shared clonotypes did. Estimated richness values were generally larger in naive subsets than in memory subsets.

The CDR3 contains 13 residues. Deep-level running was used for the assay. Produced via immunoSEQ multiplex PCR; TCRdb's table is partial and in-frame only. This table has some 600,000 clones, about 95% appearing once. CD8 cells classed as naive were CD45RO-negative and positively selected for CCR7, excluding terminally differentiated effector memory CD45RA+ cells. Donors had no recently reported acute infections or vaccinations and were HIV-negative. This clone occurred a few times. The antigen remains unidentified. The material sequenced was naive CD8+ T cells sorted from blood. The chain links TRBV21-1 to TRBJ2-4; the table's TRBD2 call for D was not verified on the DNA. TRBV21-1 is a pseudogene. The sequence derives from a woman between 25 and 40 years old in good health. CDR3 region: CARGGKTKNIQYF. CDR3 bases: TGTGCCCGAGGAGGGAAAACCAAAAACATTCAGTACTTC.